The following is a T cell receptor beta chain sequence with its context. Participating donors were healthy, HIV-negative adults free of recent acute infections or vaccinations. The data were produced by immunoSEQ multiplex PCR, yet TCRdb's version contains in-frame clones alone and is incomplete. Of some 1,400,000 clones listed, roughly 96% are singletons. The data derive from a study of shared clonotypes between healthy human individuals. V was pared by 6 bases and J by 3 bases, with 15 bases between. CDR1 MDHEN and CDR2 SYDVKM come from the germline V gene. CDR3 length: 14 amino acids. This receptor was obtained from a man aged 30-40 years in good health. Sequenced sample: naive CD4+ T cells sorted from blood. Subset specified: CD45RA+ positively selected. The chain is built from TRBV28 and TRBJ2-7; D might be TRBD2 (6 bases). The CDR3: CASSRGRIYYEQYF. The CDR3, as DNA: TGTGCCAGCAGCAGAGGGAGGATTTACTACGAGCAGTACTTC.